The source of this TCR beta chain is a study of shared clonotypes between healthy human individuals. About the research overall: Donor ages ranged 18 to 49 years: a couple of women, three men.

Regarding this clone: Its cognate antigen is unknown.

An even split of each subset's genomic DNA across several immunoSEQ plates was performed. TCRdb's table, derived via immunoSEQ multiplex PCR, lists solely in-frame clones and lacks some. Here the sample spans 850,000 to 1,100,000 clones, approximately 77% being singletons. Study-level points and caveats: Naive subsets generally had larger estimated richness than memory subsets. Depth was large, yet rarefaction showed that sorted-subset sequencing was incomplete.

The CDR3 sequence is 15 residues long. Per germline, CDR1 SGHVS and CDR2 FQNEAQ. V was pared by 4 bases and J by 6 bases, with 3 bases of the junction left unmatched. This TCR was sampled from a man younger than 30 in good health. Some clones in this sample may be carry-over from other donors' samples. Sequencing was carried out using memory CD4+ T cells from PBMCs. This sample's subset: CD45RA-negative fraction. The V and J genes are TRBV7-8 and TRBJ1-4; 12 bases map to TRBD1. The CDR3 sequence is CASSWGTGGYEKLFF. Written as DNA, the CDR3 is TGTGCCAGCAGCTGGGGGACAGGGGGCTATGAAAAACTGTTTTTT.